This T cell receptor (beta chain) is drawn from a study of OX40 agonist ivuxolimab in advanced cancers. The ends lost 4 bases at V and 8 bases at J; junction bases unmatched: 10. The germline CDR1 and CDR2 sequences are LNHDA and SQIVND (reference sequence). This CDR3 contains 14 residues. The data were produced by immunoSEQ multiplex PCR, yet TCRdb's version contains in-frame clones alone and is incomplete. The sample contains about 19,000 clones, about 75% of which appear only once. The sequencing used CD4+ or CD8+ T cells sorted from blood, collected in a trial of the OX40 agonist ivuxolimab. The chain combines TRBV19 with TRBJ1-2; 7 nucleotides line up with TRBD1. This sequence was found in an adult with an advanced solid tumor such as melanoma, head and neck, liver or kidney cancer. The CDR3 loop reads CASSRREQGFGYTF. CDR3 sequence (DNA): TGTGCCAGTAGTAGGAGGGAACAGGGGTTCGGCTACACCTTC.